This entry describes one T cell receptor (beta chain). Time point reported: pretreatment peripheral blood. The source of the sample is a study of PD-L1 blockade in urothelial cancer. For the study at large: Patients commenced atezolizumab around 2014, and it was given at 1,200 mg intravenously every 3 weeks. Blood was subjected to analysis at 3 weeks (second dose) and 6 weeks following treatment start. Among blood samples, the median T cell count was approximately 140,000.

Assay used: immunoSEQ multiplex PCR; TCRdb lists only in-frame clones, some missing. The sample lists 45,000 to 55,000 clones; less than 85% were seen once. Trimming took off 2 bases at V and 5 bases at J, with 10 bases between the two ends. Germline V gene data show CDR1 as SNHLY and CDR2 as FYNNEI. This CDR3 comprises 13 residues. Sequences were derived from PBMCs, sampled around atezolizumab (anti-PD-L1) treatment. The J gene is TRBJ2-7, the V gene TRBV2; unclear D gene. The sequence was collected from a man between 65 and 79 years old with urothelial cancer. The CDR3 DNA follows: TGTGCCAGCAGTGAACTAGTAGACCACGAGCAGTACTTC. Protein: CASSELVDHEQYF.